Below, 17 T cell receptor beta chains from the same sample are listed, as sequenced in a study of shared clonotypes between healthy human individuals. The table came from immunoSEQ multiplex PCR; TCRdb's copy has only in-frame clones and leaves some out. The repertoire holds some 630,000 clones, about 96% seen once, with less than 0.12% in the top ten. Cells designated naive CD8 were CD45RO-negative and were positively selected for CCR7, with terminally differentiated effector memory CD45RA+ cells excluded. The source material was naive CD8+ T cells sorted from blood. These receptors originate from a woman aged 25 to 45 in good health.

The CDR3 bases are TGTGCCAGCAGCTTGGTGGACAGGGCGACAGATACGCAGTATTTT. Translating gives CASSLVDRATDTQYF. The rearrangement joins TRBV5-4 to TRBJ2-3, with TRBD1 identical over 8 bases. The length of the CDR3 is 15 residues. Trimming cost V 0 bases and J 3 bases; bases outside gene matches: 3. CDR1 SGHNT and CDR2 YYREEE come from the germline V gene (reference sequence).

The V and J genes are TRBV28 and TRBJ2-1; TRBD2 matches at 7 bases. This CDR3 is 14 amino acids long. The V segment lost 6 bases and the J segment 16 bases; nucleotides outside the gene matches: 18. In germline, CDR1 is MDHEN, CDR2 SYDVKM. The CDR3 loop reads CASSSDTRELRGFF. The CDR3 bases are TGTGCCAGCAGCTCAGATACGCGGGAGCTCCGTGGTTTCTTC.

Concerning this clone itself: Other DNA sequences in the same sample also yield this CDR3. V gene TRBV27 combines with J gene TRBJ2-7; 11 bases are a match to TRBD2. Losses at the gene ends were 6 bases for V and 2 bases for J; bases not matched to a gene: 6. In germline, CDR1 is MNHEY, CDR2 SMNVEV (reference sequence). This CDR3 comprises 15 residues. Here the CDR3 reads CASSLLAGEAYEQYF. The CDR3 DNA is TGTGCCAGCAGCCTACTAGCGGGAGAGGCCTACGAGCAGTACTTC.

The chain is built from TRBV13 and TRBJ2-7, with no clear D. Germline V lookup: CDR1 PRHDT, CDR2 FYEKMQ (reference sequence). This CDR3 has 15 amino acids. The V gene lost 2 bases and the J gene lost 0 bases, with 11 bases spanning the gap. The CDR3, as DNA: TGTGCCAGCAGCTTAAATCTGAGAAGCTCCTACGAGCAGTACTTC. Its protein product is CASSLNLRSSYEQYF.

This chain joins TRBV9 and TRBJ1-4, with D unresolved. Germline CDR1 reads SGDLS; CDR2 reads YYNGEE. Trimming shortened V by 3 bases and J by 4 bases, and 10 bases separated the two germline ends. The CDR3 has 14 amino acids. The DNA for the CDR3 is TGTGCCAGCAGCGCAGGTGGCTATAATGAAAAACTGTTTTTT. Its protein is CASSAGGYNEKLFF.

CDR3: CASSIRTGAQPQHF. The CDR3 DNA follows: TGTGCCAGCAGTATCCGGACAGGGGCCCAGCCCCAGCATTTT. This sequence joins TRBV27 and TRBJ1-5; 9 bases align to TRBD1. CDR3 length: 14 amino acids. Trimming cost V 5 bases and J 7 bases; bases outside gene matches: 6. The germline CDR1 and CDR2 sequences are MNHEY and SMNVEV (reference sequence).

The chain is built from TRBV11-2 and TRBJ2-1, with unresolved D. Per the germline V gene, CDR1 is SGHAT and CDR2 is FQNNGV. Trimming removed 5 bases from V and 0 bases from J, with 17 bases in between. The CDR3 totals 17 residues. CDR3 sequence reads: CASSHGLSWSSYNEQFF. As DNA, the CDR3 is TGTGCCAGCAGCCATGGGCTCTCTTGGAGCTCCTACAATGAGCAGTTCTTC.

The CDR3 is CASSQVRGQGVYEQYF. The CDR3 nucleotides are TGCGCCAGCAGCCAAGTCAGAGGACAGGGCGTGTACGAGCAGTACTTC. The chain has TRBV4-1 and TRBJ2-7; 8 bases map to TRBD1. The CDR3 is made up of 16 amino acids. Germline V gene lookup returns CDR1 MGHRA and CDR2 YSYEKL. With V trimmed by 1 base and J by 4 bases, 9 bases remained unmatched.

This chain links TRBV28 with TRBJ2-7; the D gene is possibly TRBD2 (7 bases). Per germline, CDR1 MDHEN and CDR2 SYDVKM. V lost 1 base to trimming and J lost 6 bases, with 16 bases between them. This CDR3 contains 15 residues. CDR3 loop: CASSLLRGGTGEQYF. The CDR3 DNA follows: TGTGCCAGCAGTTTATTGAGGGGGGGGACCGGCGAGCAGTACTTC.

This chain uses TRBV7-2 with TRBJ2-5, with 12 bases that match TRBD2. This CDR3 spans 15 amino acids. Trimming at V came to 0 bases and at J to 9 bases, leaving 5 bases not matched to a gene. Germline-derived CDR1 and CDR2 are SGHTA and FQGNSA. This CDR3 is CASSLATSGRSAQYF. The CDR3 DNA sequence: TGTGCCAGCAGCTTAGCCACTAGCGGGAGGTCCGCCCAGTACTTC.

The chain has TRBV7-9 and TRBJ2-3, with D perhaps being TRBD1 or TRBD2 (6 bases each). The CDR3 is 15 amino acids. Germline CDR1 reads SEHNR; CDR2 reads FQNEAQ (reference sequence). V dropped 3 bases and J dropped 5 bases, with 15 bases sitting between them. The CDR3 loop is CASSLTRGAGDTQYF. CDR3 nucleotides: TGTGCCAGCAGCTTGACTAGGGGGGCGGGAGATACGCAGTATTTT.

This rearrangement joins TRBV9 to TRBJ2-2; 10 nucleotides match TRBD1. CDR1 and CDR2 from the germline V gene are SGDLS and YYNGEE. CDR3 length: 15 residues. The V and J ends lost 4 bases and 4 bases, in that order; junction bases with no gene match: 4. CDR3 DNA sequence: TGTGCCAGCAGCCCGGACAGGGGGGTCACCGGGGAGCTGTTTTTT. Its protein is CASSPDRGVTGELFF.

Here the CDR3 DNA reads TGTGCCAGCAGCTTAGGCACAGGACCCTACGAGCAGTACTTC. It is translated as CASSLGTGPYEQYF. This rearrangement joins TRBV7-2 to TRBJ2-7; possible D gene TRBD1, 5 bases. V was pared by 1 base and J by 2 bases, with 9 bases between. Germline V CDR1 and CDR2: SGHTA, FQGNSA. This CDR3 region has 14 residues.

This clone has a single count. The J gene is TRBJ1-4, the V gene TRBV9, with 7 positions matching TRBD1. J lost 8 bases, V lost 0 bases, and 4 bases had no gene match. In germline, CDR1 is SGDLS, CDR2 YYNGEE. The CDR3 length is 14 residues. The CDR3 loop reads CASSVGQGGEKLFF. The CDR3 coding sequence is TGTGCCAGCAGCGTAGGCCAGGGGGGCGAAAAACTGTTTTTT.

V is TRBV5-6 and J is TRBJ2-7; TRBD1 matches 8 bases. The CDR3 extends over 12 amino acids. The germline V gene has CDR1 SGHDT and CDR2 YYEEEE. V trimming: 3 bases; J trimming: 6 bases; junction bases outside the gene matches: 2. The CDR3 DNA is TGTGCCAGCAGCTGGACAGGGTCCGAGCAGTACTTC. It translates to CASSWTGSEQYF.

This chain joins TRBV7-9 and TRBJ2-1; D may be TRBD1 or TRBD2 (5 bases each). Germline V lookup: CDR1 SEHNR, CDR2 FQNEAQ (reference sequence). Trimming shortened V by 5 bases and J by 8 bases, and 10 bases separated the two germline ends. The CDR3 has 12 amino acids. Here the CDR3 reads CASSPGPHEQFF. In DNA form, the CDR3 reads TGTGCCAGCAGCCCGGGACCCCATGAGCAGTTCTTC. The full variable domain, completed using reference TRBV7-9 and TRBJ2-1, is DTGVSQNPRHKITKRGQNVTFRCDPISEHNRLYWYRQTLGQGPEFLTYFQNEAQLEKSRLLSDRFSAERPKGSFSTLEIQRTEQGDSAMYLCASSPGPHEQFFGPGTRLTVL.

About this clone itself: The same CDR3 can be traced to other DNA sequences in this sample. The gene calls are TRBV27 and TRBJ1-5; maybe TRBD1 (6 bases). V gave up 4 bases and J gave up 4 bases, with 11 bases separating them. The CDR3 loop spans 14 amino acids. The V gene's germline CDR1 is MNHEY and CDR2 SMNVEV (reference sequence). In DNA form, the CDR3 reads TGTGCCAGCAGTTCTACAGGGTCAAATCAGCCCCAGCATTTT. Translating gives CASSSTGSNQPQHF.